This T cell receptor (beta chain) was obtained from a study of human T cells and chemical hapten exposure (dated by TCRdb to 2020 to 2023). Regarding the research as a whole: For sensitization, 2% DPC in acetone was applied to a roughly 2 cm by roughly 2 cm area of upper inner arm skin. For TCR sequencing, blood came from 25 to 35 alopecia patients at anywhere from one to four time points (pre-sensitization, 2, 6 and 24 weeks). The mostly female patient cohort included alopecia areata with under or over 50% scalp involvement, alopecia totalis and alopecia universalis. Throughout the roughly 23-week study period, patients were also given weekly therapeutic DPC doses on the scalp. Blood was sampled from patients pre-sensitization (week 0) and at 2, 6 and about 24 weeks after DPC sensitization. Patch tests used Finn chambers with 0.01% DPC on the upper back, scored after 6 days by International Contact Dermatitis Research Group standards. The study tracked peripheral blood TCR repertoire changes in vivo during primary and secondary sensitization to the hapten diphenylcyclopropenone (DPC) in alopecia patients. Libraries were pooled for sequencing, and per-sample TCR yields varied mainly because of small differences in library volumes within the pool. General study outcomes and caveats: Significantly more large CDR3 similarity clusters were formed by expanded TCRs than by pre-sensitization or healthy control sets, consistent with antigen-driven responses. The number of PT1 expanded TCRs positively correlated with patch test score, significant at thresholds 8, 16 and 32 but not 4. After repeated subsampling, changes were observed in the strength of the expansion versus patch-test correlation and in the threshold at which the correlation became significant. The number of TCRs above 1 in 1000 frequency did not change with DPC sensitization; there was no evidence of global repertoire structure alterations. All patients had alopecia, a presumed autoimmune disease, so their immune response might differ from that of healthy individuals.

The germline V gene (reference sequence) supplies CDR1 LGHDT and CDR2 YNNKEL. The CDR3 measures 14 amino acids from cysteine to phenylalanine. The kept DNA is CDR3 alone, 42 bases in frame from the first base. From V the trimming removes 4 bases and from J it removes 17 bases, while the gene matches leave 14 bases of the junction unaccounted for. The library was obtained by RACE. Sequencing was carried out with a NextSeq 500. Library preparation attached unique molecular identifiers to individual cDNA molecules for quantitative, reproducible TCR counting. For every blood RNA sample, sequencing covered both the TCR alpha and TCR beta chains. The original pipeline was this. A median of roughly 98,000 TCRs per sample was observed, with a range of about 23,224 to 700,000. The Decombinator software suite was used to annotate the V, J and CDR3 of the TCR reads. For PS versus PT1 abundance plots, all samples were subsampled to the same number of TCRs (28,000). TCRs were defined as expanded if absent before sensitization and observed at least eight times at the 2-week time point. The public reads were run again by TCRdb, first through fastp at Q25 and then through MiXCR, and only productive beta chains were kept. Entries are consolidated by CDR3 protein sequence, retaining the most common genes and DNA. The V and J calls shown here were made by TCRdb, not taken from the authors' results. Here the sample has about 40,000 distinct CDR3 sequences; more than 9% occur a single time. The ten largest make up approximately 5.9% of the sample.

A few counts support this clonotype. The target of this receptor is not known. Qualities for individual bases were not recorded, and no much larger clone is one base off. Taken with the paper, the label for time point translates to: pre-sensitization, week 0. This sample's treatment or condition label indicates: therapeutic diphenylcyclopropenone sensitization with weekly scalp DPC. At every patch-test visit, the blood draw took place before the patch test was put on. Patients were considered eligible if aged 18 to 70, diagnosed with alopecia and deemed suitable for DPC therapy, and patients were excluded if pregnant. Total RNA was extracted from unfractionated whole blood collected in Tempus Blood RNA tubes.

The sample was whole blood, taken in connection with sensitization to the hapten diphenylcyclopropenone (DPC). This chain is built from TRBV3-1 and TRBJ1-6, and TRBD1 matches 7 of the central bases. This receptor was identified in a man aged 25 to 40 with alopecia areata. Some clones in this sample may be carry-over from other donors' samples. The DNA is TGTGCCAGCAGCCGACCTGAGACGAGGGGGCCGATCCACTTT. The resulting protein is CASSRPETRGPIHF.